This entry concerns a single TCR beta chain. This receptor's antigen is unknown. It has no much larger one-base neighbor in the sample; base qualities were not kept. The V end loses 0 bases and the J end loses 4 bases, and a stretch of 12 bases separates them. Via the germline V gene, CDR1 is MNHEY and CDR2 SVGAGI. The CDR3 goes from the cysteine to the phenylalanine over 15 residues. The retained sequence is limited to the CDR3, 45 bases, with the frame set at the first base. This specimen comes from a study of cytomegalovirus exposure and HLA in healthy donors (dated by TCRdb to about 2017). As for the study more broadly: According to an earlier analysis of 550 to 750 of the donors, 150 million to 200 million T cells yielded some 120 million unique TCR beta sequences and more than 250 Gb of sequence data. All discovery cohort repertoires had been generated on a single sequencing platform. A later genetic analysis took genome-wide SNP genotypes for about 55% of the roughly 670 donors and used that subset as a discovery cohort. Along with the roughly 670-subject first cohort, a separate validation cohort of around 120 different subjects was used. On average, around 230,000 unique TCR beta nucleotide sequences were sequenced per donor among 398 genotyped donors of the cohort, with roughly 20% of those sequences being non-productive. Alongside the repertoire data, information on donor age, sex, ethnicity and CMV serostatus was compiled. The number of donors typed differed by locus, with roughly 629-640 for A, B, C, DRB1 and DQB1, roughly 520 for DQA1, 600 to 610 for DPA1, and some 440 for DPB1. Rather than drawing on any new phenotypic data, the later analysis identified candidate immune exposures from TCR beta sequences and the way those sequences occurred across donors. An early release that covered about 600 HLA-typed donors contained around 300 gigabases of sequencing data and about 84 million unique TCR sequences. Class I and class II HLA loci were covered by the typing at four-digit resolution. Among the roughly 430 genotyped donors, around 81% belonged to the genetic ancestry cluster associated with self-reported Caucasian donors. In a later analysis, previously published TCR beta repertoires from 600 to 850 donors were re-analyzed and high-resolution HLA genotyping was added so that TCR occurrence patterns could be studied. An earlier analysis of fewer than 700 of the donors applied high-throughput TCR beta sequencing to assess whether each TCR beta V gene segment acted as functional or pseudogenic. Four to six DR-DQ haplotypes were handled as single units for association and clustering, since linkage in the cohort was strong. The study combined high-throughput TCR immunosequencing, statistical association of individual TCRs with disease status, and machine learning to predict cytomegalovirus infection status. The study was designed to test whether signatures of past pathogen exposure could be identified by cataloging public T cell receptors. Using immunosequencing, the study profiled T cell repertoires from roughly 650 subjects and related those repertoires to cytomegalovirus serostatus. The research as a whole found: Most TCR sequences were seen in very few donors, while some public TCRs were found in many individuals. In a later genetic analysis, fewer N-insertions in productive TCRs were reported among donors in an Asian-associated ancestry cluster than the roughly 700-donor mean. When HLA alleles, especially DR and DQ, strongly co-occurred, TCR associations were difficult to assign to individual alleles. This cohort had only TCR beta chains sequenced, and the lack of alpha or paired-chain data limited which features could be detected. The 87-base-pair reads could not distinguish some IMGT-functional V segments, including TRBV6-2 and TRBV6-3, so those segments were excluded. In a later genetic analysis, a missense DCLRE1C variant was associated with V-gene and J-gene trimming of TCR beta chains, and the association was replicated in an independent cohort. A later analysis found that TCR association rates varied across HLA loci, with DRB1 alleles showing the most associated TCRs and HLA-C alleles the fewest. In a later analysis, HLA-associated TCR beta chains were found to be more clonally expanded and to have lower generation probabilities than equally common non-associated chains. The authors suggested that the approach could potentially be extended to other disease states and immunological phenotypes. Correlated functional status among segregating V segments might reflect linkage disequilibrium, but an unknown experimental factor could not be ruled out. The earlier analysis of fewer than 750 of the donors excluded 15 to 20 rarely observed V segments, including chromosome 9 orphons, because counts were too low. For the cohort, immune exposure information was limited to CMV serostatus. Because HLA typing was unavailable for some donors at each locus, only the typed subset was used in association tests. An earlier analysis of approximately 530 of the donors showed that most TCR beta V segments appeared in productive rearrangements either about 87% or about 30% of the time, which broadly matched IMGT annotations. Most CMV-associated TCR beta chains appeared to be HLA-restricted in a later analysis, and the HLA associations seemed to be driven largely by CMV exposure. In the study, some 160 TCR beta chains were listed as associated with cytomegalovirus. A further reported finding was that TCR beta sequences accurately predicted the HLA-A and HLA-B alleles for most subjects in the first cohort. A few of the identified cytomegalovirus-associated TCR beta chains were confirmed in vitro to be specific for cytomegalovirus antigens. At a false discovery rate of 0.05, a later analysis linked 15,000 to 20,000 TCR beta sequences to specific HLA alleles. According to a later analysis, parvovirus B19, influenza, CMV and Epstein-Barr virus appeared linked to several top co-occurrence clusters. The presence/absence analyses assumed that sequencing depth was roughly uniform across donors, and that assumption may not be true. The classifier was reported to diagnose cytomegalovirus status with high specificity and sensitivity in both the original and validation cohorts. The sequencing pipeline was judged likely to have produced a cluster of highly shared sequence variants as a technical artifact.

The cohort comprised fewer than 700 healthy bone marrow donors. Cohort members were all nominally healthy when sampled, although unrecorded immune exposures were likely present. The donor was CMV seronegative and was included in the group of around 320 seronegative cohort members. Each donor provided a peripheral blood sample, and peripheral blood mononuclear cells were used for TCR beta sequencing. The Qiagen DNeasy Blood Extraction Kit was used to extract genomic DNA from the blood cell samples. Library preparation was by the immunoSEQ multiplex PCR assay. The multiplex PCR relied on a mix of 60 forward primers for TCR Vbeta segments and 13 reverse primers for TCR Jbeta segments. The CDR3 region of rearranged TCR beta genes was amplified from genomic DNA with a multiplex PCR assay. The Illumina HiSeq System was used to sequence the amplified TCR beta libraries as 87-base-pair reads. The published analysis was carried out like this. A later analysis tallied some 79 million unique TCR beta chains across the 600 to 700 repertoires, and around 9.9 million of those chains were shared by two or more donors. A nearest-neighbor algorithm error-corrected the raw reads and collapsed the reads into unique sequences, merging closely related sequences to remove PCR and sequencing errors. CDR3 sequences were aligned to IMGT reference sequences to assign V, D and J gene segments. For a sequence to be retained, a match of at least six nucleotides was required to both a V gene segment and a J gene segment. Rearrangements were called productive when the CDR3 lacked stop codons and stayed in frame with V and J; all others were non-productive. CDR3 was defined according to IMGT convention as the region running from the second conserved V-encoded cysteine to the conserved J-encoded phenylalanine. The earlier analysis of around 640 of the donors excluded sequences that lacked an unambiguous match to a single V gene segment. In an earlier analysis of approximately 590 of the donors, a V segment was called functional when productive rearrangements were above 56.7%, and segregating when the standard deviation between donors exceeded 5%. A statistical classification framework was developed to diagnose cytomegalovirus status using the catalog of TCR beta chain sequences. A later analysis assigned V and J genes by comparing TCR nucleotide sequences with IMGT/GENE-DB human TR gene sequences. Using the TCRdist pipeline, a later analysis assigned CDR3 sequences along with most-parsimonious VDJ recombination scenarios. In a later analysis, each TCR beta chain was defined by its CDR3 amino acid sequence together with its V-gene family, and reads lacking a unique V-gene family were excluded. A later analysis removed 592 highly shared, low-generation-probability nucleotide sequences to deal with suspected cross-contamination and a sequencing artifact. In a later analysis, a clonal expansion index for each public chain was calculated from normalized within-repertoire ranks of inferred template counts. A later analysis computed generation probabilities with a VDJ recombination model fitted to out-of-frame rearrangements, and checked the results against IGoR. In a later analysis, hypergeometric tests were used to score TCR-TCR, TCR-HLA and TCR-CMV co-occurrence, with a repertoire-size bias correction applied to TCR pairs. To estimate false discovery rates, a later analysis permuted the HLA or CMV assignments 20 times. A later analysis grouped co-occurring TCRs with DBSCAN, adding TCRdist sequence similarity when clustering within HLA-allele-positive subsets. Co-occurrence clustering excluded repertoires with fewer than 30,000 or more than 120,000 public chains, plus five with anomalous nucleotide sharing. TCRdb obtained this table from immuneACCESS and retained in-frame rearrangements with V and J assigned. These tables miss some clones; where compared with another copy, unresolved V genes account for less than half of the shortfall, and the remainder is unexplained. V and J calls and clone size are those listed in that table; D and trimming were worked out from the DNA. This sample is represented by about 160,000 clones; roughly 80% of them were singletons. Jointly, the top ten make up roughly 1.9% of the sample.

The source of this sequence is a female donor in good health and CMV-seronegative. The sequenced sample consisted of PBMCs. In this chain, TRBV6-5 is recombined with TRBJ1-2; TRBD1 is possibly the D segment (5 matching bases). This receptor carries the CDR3 CASSYSQGRAYGYTF. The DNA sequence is TGTGCCAGCAGTTACTCTCAGGGTCGGGCCTATGGCTACACCTTC.